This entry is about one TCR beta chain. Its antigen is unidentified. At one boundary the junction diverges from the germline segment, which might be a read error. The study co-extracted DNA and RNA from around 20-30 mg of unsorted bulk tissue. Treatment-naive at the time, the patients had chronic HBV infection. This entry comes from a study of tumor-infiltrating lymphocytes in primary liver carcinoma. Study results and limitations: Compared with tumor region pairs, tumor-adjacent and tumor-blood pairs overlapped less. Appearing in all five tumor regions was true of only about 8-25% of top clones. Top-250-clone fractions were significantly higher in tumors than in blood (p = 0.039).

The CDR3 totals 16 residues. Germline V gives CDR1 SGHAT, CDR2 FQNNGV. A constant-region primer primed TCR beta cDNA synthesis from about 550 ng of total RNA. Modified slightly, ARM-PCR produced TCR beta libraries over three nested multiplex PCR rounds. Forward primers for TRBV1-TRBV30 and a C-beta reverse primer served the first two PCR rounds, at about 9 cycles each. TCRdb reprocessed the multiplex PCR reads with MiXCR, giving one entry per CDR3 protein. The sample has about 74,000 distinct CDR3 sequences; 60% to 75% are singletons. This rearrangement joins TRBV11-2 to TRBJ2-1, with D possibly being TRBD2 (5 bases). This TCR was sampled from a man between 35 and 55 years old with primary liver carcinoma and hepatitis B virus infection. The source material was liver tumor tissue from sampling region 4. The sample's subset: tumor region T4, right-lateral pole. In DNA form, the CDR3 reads TGTGCCAGCAGCTTGGATATCGGGCTAGCCATGCGTGAGCGGTTCTTC. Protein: CASSLDIGLAMRERFF.